This TCR beta chain was found in a study of human T cells and chemical hapten exposure. Study-level background: The sensitizer, 2% DPC, was used on around 2 cm by around 2 cm of upper inner arm skin.

The time point was: patch test 2, 6 weeks after DPC sensitization. Specified treatment: therapeutic diphenylcyclopropenone sensitization with weekly scalp DPC. Trimming shortened V by 3 bases and J by 5 bases, and 14 bases separated the two germline ends. There are 15 residues in the CDR3. Germline V lookup: CDR1 LGHDT, CDR2 YNNKEL (reference sequence). Study-wide findings and caveats: TCRs above 1 in 1000 frequency stayed constant with DPC sensitization. A positive correlation with patch test score was found for PT1 expanded TCR counts.

This clonotype has a handful of counts. Its specificity is not known. TCRdb processed the RACE reads anew with MiXCR; each CDR3 protein has one entry. The sample carries approximately 89,000 distinct CDR3 sequences, about 6.6% recorded once. The origin of this receptor is a woman aged 30 to 39 with alopecia areata. Some clones in this sample may be carry-over from other donors' samples. The source was whole blood, collected in connection with sensitization to the hapten diphenylcyclopropenone (DPC). The chain uses TRBV3-1 and TRBJ2-1; D is perhaps TRBD1 or TRBD2 (5 bases each). This chain's CDR3 is CASSHLSGTHNEQFF. The CDR3, as DNA: TGTGCCAGCAGCCATCTGTCGGGGACCCACAATGAGCAGTTCTTC.